This T cell receptor beta chain was recovered during a study of Ad26.COV2.S vaccination and SARS-CoV-2 variants. Study at large: Donor was in the COV1001 Ad26.COV2.S trial arm. Doses of Ad26.COV2.S were injected into muscle once or twice, 56 days apart.

Assay: immunoSEQ multiplex PCR; the TCRdb copy retains only in-frame clones and omits some. The repertoire holds about 480,000 clones, approximately 90% seen once, with over 10% in the top ten. Germline CDR1 LNHDA, CDR2 SQIVND (reference sequence). Trimming left V 9 bases short and J 1 base short, with 21 bases between. This CDR3 comprises 16 residues. The treatment denotes: roughly 18 received Ad26.COV2.S at low or high dose, single or two shots; about 5 received placebo; per-sample allocation not given. Sample collection was performed on day 63 after the first vaccine or placebo injection. This person who donated was an adult of 18-55 years in Boston. This clone was detected only once. The antigen remains unidentified. Study-wide results and limits: The breadth of spike-specific CD8+ and CD4+ T cell responses after vaccination was reportedly substantial.

This sequence originates from a person aged 18-65 years who received the Ad26.COV2.S COVID-19 vaccine or a placebo. The sample here was peripheral blood, taken in a trial of Ad26.COV2.S vaccine versus placebo. This rearrangement joins TRBV19 to TRBJ1-1; D not resolved. The CDR3 sequence is CASVPSALTENTEAFF. The CDR3 region has the DNA TGTGCCAGCGTGCCCTCGGCCTTAACAGAGAACACTGAAGCTTTCTTT.